The entry that follows covers one TCR beta chain sequence. These data belong to a study of CD8 T cells in Susac syndrome. From germline, CDR1 is DFQATT and CDR2 SNEGSKA (reference sequence). CDR3 length equals 13 residues. V shed 6 bases and J shed 0 bases, with 10 bases lying between them. An amount of RNA that ranged from roughly 0.5 to 1 ug was reverse transcribed with random hexamers. TCRdb redid the calling of the immunoSEQ multiplex PCR reads with MiXCR, one entry per CDR3 protein. The sample carries more than 150,000 distinct CDR3 sequences, approximately 95% recorded once. This sequence was found in a human donor with Susac syndrome. The chain joins TRBV20-1 to TRBJ2-3; D gene unclear. The sample comprised CD4+ T cells from PBMCs. The CDR3 protein is CSAHKTSTDTQYF. CDR3 bases: TGCAGTGCCCACAAAACTAGCACAGATACGCAGTATTTT.